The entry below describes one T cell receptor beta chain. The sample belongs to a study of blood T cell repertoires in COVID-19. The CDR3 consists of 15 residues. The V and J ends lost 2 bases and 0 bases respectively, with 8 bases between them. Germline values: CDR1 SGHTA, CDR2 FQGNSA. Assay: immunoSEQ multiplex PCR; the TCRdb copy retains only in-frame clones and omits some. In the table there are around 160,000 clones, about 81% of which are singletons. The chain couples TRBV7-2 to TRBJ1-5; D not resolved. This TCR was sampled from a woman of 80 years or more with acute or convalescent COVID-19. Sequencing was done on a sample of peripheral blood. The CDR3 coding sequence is TGTGCCAGCAGCTTAAGTCGGTTTAGCAATCAGCCCCAGCATTTT. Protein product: CASSLSRFSNQPQHF. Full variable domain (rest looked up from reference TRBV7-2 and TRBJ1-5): GAGVSQSPSNKVTEKGKDVELRCDPISGHTALYWYRQSLGQGLEFLIYFQGNSAPDKSGLPSDRFSAERTGGSVSTLTIQRTQQEDSAVYLCASSLSRFSNQPQHFGDGTRLSIL.